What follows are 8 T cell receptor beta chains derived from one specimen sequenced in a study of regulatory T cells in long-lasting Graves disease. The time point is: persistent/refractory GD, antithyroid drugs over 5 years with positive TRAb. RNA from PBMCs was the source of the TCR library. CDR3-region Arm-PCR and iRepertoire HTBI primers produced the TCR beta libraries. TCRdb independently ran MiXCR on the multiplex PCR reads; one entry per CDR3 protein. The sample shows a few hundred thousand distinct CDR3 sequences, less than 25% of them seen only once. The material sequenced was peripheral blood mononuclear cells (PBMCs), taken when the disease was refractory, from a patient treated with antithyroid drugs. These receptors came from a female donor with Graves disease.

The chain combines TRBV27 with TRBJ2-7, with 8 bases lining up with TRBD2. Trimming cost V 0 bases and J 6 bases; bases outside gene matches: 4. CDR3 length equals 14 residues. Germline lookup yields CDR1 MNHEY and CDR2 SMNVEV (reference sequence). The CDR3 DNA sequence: TGTGCCAGCAGTTTATCGGTAGCGGGATCCGAGCAGTACTTC. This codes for CASSLSVAGSEQYF.

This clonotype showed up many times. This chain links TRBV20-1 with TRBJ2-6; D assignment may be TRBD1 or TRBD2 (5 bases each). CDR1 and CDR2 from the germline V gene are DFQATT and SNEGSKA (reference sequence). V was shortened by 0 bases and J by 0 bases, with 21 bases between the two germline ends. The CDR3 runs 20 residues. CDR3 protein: CSARDPLRDGAASGANVLTF. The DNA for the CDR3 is TGCAGTGCTAGAGATCCCCTCCGGGACGGAGCTGCCTCTGGGGCCAACGTCCTGACTTTC.

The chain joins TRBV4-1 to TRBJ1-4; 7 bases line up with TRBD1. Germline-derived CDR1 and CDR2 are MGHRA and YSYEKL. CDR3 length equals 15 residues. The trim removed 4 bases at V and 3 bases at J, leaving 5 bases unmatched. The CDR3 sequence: CASSPQGGSNEKLFF. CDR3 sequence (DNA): TGCGCCAGCAGCCCTCAAGGGGGCTCTAATGAAAAACTGTTTTTT.

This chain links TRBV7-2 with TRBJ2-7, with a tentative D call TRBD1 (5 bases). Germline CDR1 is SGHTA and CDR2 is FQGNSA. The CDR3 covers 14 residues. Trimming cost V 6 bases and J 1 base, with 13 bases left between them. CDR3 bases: TGTGCCAGCAGAACCGACAGAGGATCCTACGAGCAGTACTTC. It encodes CASRTDRGSYEQYF.

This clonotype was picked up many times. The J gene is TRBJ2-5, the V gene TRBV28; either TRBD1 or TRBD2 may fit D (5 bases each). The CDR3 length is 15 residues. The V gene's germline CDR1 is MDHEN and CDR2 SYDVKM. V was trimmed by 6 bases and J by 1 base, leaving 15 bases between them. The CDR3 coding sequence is TGTGCCAGCAGGGGGACCCGAGAAATCCAAGAGACCCAGTACTTC. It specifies CASRGTREIQETQYF.

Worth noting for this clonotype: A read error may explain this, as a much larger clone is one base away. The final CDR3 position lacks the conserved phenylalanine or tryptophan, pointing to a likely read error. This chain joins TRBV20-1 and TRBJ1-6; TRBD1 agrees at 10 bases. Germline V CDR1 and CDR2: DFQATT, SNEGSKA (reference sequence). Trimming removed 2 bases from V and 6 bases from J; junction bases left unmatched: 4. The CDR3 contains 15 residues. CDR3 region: CSARTGTGANSPLHL. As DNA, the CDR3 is TGCAGTGCTAGAACGGGGACAGGGGCTAATTCACCCCTCCACCTT.

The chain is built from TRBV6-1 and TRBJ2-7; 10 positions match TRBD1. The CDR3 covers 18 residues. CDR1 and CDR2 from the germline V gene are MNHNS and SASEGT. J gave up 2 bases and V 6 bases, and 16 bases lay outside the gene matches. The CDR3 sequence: CASSLTGGRVADAYEQYF. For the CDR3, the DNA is TGTGCCAGCAGCCTGACAGGGGGCAGAGTAGCGGATGCCTACGAGCAGTACTTC.

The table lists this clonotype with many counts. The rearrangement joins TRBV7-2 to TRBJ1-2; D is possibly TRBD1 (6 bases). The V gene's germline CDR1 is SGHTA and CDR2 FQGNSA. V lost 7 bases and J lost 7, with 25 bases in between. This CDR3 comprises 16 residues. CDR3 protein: CASTRSVSELGGGYTF. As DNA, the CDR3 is TGTGCCAGCACCCGGTCGGTGTCGGAGCTAGGGGGTGGCTACACCTTC.